Listed below are T cell receptor beta chains from one sample, sequenced in a study. TCRdb analysed the RT-PCR reads with MiXCR anew, one entry per CDR3 protein. In the table there are about 680,000 distinct CDR3 sequences, 14% of which are singletons. The sequencing sample was made of memory CD4+ T cells from blood. Receptors were obtained from a female donor in good health, serving as a healthy control. Each CDR3 is given with its conserved first and last residue. D genes are given only for firm matches. Only some rows state a clone size, as once, few, many or a class for expanded clones.

few TRBJ1-2 - TRBV29-1 TGCAGCGGGCGTGGGACTAACTATGGCTACACCTTC CSGRGTNYGYTF
- TRBJ2-7 - TRBV28 TGTGCCAGCAGCAAACAGGGAATCACCTACGAGCAGTACTTC CASSKQGITYEQYF
few TRBJ2-5 TRBD2 TRBV20-1 TGCAGTGCTAGGACTAGCGCAGAGACCCAGTACTTC CSARTSAETQYF
- TRBJ2-3 - TRBV2 TGTGCCAGCAGTGACGTCCTTAGCACAGATACGCAGTATTTT CASSDVLSTDTQYF
many TRBJ2-7 - TRBV20-1 TGCAGTGCTTCCCGAACGGGGTCCGAGCAGTACTTC CSASRTGSEQYF
many TRBJ2-1 TRBD1 TRBV20-1 TGCAGTGCCCCGGGACAGGGGTACAATGAGCAGTTCTTC CSAPGQGYNEQFF
few TRBJ1-1 - TRBV20-1 TGCAGTGCTAGAGGACCTTTGGTCCCTGAAGCTTTCTTT CSARGPLVPEAFF
- TRBJ1-2 - TRBV18 TGTGCCAGCTCACCTGTCCCTGGCCAGATCGAAAACTATGGCTACACCTTC CASSPVPGQIENYGYTF
- TRBJ2-1 - TRBV30 TGTGCCTGGAGTGTCTGGCGGGACGGTGAGCAGTTCTTC CAWSVWRDGEQFF
few TRBJ2-1 - TRBV6-1 TGTGCCAGCACTGGGCTAGCCCGGACCAATGAGCAGTTCTTC CASTGLARTNEQFF
many TRBJ1-5 - TRBV6-5 TGTGCCAGCAGCCGTGAGTCCGGCGGCAATCAGCCCCAGCATTTT CASSRESGGNQPQHF
few TRBJ2-3 - TRBV7-2 TGTGCCAGCAGAAGAACCCTCGCCTCCACAGATACGCAGTATTTT CASRRTLASTDTQYF
- TRBJ2-5 - TRBV5-1 TGCGCCAGCTGCGAGGGGGGGAGAGCCCAAGAGACCCAGTACTTC CASCEGGRAQETQYF
few TRBJ1-1 - TRBV6-5 TGTGCCAGCAGTAAACAGGGTTACACTGAAGCTTTCTTT CASSKQGYTEAFF
- TRBJ1-5 TRBD1 TRBV4-1 TGCGCCAGCAGCCAGACAGGGGGCCCTGGAAATCAGCCCCAGCATTTT CASSQTGGPGNQPQHF